These 23 T cell receptor beta chains came from one sample sequenced in a study of human T cells and chemical hapten exposure. The time point is: pre-sensitization, week 0. Treatment in this sample: therapeutic diphenylcyclopropenone sensitization with weekly scalp DPC. A single record per CDR3 protein comes from TCRdb applying MiXCR to the RACE reads. The table lists roughly 51,000 distinct CDR3 sequences, around 10% of them singletons. The starting material was whole blood, obtained in connection with sensitization to the hapten diphenylcyclopropenone (DPC). Receptor source: a man in his forties with alopecia areata. Some clones in this sample may be carry-over from other donors' samples.

This clonotype was seen more than once but under ten times. The junction departs from germline at one end; a sequencing error may be responsible. The rearrangement links TRBV7-8 to TRBJ2-4; the D gene could be TRBD1 or TRBD2 (6 bases each). CDR3 length: 13 residues. Germline V lookup: CDR1 SGHVS, CDR2 FQNEAQ. Here the CDR3 reads CASSVITGAAAAF. CDR3 bases: TGTGCCAGCAGCGTAATTACGGGGGCGGCCGCAGCCTTC.

The chain carries TRBV2 and TRBJ2-2; D is unresolved. From germline, CDR1 is SNHLY and CDR2 FYNNEI. There are 14 residues in the CDR3. V was cut by 7 bases and J by 1 base, with 10 bases left in between. The CDR3 DNA reads as TGTGCCAGCAACATCAACAGGAACACCGGGGAGCTGTTTTTT. Protein sequence: CASNINRNTGELFF.

This clonotype was counted ten times or more. The V call is TRBV6-5, the J call TRBJ1-6; D is unresolved. This CDR3 is built from 14 residues. The V gene lost 0 bases and the J gene lost 13 bases, with 13 bases spanning the gap. The germline V gene has CDR1 MNHEY and CDR2 SVGAGI. CDR3 nucleotide sequence: TGTGCCAGCAGTTACTCACAGACCCCTGTCCCCCTCCACTTT. Translation gives CASSYSQTPVPLHF.

The V call is TRBV12-3 or TRBV12-4, the J call TRBJ2-1, with TRBD2 identical over 8 bases. This CDR3 has 15 amino acids. Trimming at V came to 6 bases and at J to 5 bases, leaving 9 bases not matched to a gene. CDR3 sequence (DNA): TGTGCCAGCAGCCCAAGAAGCGGGAGTGACAATGAGCAGTTCTTC. Protein product: CASSPRSGSDNEQFF.

The V gene is TRBV7-3, the J gene TRBJ1-2, with TRBD1 identical over 9 bases. Germline CDR1 is SGHTA and CDR2 is FQGTGA. CDR3 length: 16 amino acids. Trimming cost V 3 bases and J 5 bases; bases outside gene matches: 10. The CDR3 here is CASSLGGTGPEYGYTF. CDR3 sequence (DNA): TGTGCCAGCAGCTTGGGCGGGACAGGGCCCGAGTATGGCTACACCTTC.

This clonotype has a handful of counts. The rearrangement joins TRBV2 to TRBJ2-7; no definite D call. V lost 5 bases to trimming and J lost 5 bases, with 19 bases between them. CDR1 and CDR2 (germline): SNHLY, FYNNEI. The CDR3 extends over 15 amino acids. The chain's CDR3 is CASSSGQDPLNEQYF. In DNA form, the CDR3 reads TGTGCCAGCAGTTCGGGCCAAGACCCGCTCAACGAGCAGTACTTC.

Many counts were recorded for this clonotype. The chain is built from TRBV29-1 and TRBJ2-7; D is uncertain. The V gene lost 4 bases and the J gene lost 0 bases, with 7 bases spanning the gap. Germline assignment: CDR1 SQVTM and CDR2 ANQGSEA. The CDR3 runs 12 residues. This CDR3 reads CSVGPTSYEQYF. In DNA form, the CDR3 reads TGCAGCGTTGGGCCAACCTCCTACGAGCAGTACTTC.

This clonotype turned up a few times. The chain combines TRBV6-1 with TRBJ2-7, with D unresolved. V lost 6 bases and J 3 bases, leaving 9 bases between the germline ends. The germline CDR1 and CDR2 sequences are MNHNS and SASEGT. There are 12 residues in the CDR3. The CDR3 coding sequence is TGTGCCAGCAGCTCGGACCTCTACGAGCAGTACTTC. This encodes CASSSDLYEQYF.

The V and J genes are TRBV7-2 and TRBJ1-6; no reliable D call. Between the trimmed V and J ends, which lost 1 base and 9 bases, there was a span of 19 bases. CDR3 length: 17 residues. Germline-derived CDR1 and CDR2 are SGHTA and FQGNSA. The CDR3 spells CASSLGGESGLRSPLHF. Here the CDR3 DNA reads TGTGCCAGCAGCTTAGGAGGAGAGAGCGGCCTACGTTCACCCCTCCACTTT.

In its sample, this clonotype was seen many times. The chain recombines TRBV6-5 with TRBJ2-1, with 9 positions matching TRBD2. Germline CDR1 reads MNHEY; CDR2 reads SVGAGI. Unmatched junction bases numbered 3, after V lost 0 bases and J lost 9 bases. There are 14 residues in the CDR3. This chain's CDR3 is CASSYSSGSSEQFF. The CDR3 DNA reads as TGTGCCAGCAGTTACTCTAGCGGGAGTAGTGAGCAGTTCTTC.

The chain links TRBV29-1 to TRBJ2-7; 12 nucleotides line up with TRBD2. Germline V gene sequence: CDR1 SQVTM, CDR2 ANQGSEA. V lost 5 bases and J lost 5; bases outside the gene matches: 16. The CDR3 is made up of 17 amino acids. The CDR3 sequence: CSVHTLLAGGLGNEQYF. DNA of the CDR3: TGCAGCGTTCACACCTTACTAGCGGGAGGCCTCGGGAACGAGCAGTACTTC.

The rearrangement links TRBV24-1 to TRBJ2-5; possibly TRBD1 for D (6 bases). Trimming removed 4 bases at V and 1 base at J, with 12 bases between. The CDR3 consists of 15 residues. The germline CDR1 and CDR2 sequences are KGHDR and SFDVKD. DNA of the CDR3: TGTGCCACCAGTGAACCGGACAGTTTCCAAGAGACCCAGTACTTC. Translating gives CATSEPDSFQETQYF.

This clonotype appeared many times. This chain connects TRBV12-3 or TRBV12-4 to TRBJ2-7, with TRBD2 identical over 10 bases. This CDR3 is built from 16 residues. Trimming at V came to 6 bases and at J to 5 bases, leaving 13 bases not matched to a gene. CDR3 sequence reads: CASRSSGRGLENEQYF. In DNA, the CDR3 is TGTGCCAGCAGGTCTAGCGGGAGAGGTCTTGAGAACGAGCAGTACTTC.

The chain couples TRBV29-1 to TRBJ2-4; TRBD2 matches at 9 bases. CDR1 and CDR2 from the germline V gene are SQVTM and ANQGSEA. CDR3 size: 14 residues. The trim removed 5 bases at V and 9 bases at J, leaving 11 bases unmatched. CDR3 in amino acids: CSVSPGLALGIQYF. CDR3 in DNA: TGCAGCGTTAGCCCGGGACTAGCCCTAGGCATTCAGTACTTC.

This clonotype was seen only a few times. J is TRBJ2-1 and V is TRBV28; D is unresolved. The V and J ends lost 7 bases and 6 bases respectively, with 25 bases between them. Per the germline V gene, CDR1 is MDHEN and CDR2 is SYDVKM. CDR3 length: 17 residues. CDR3 bases: TGTGCCAGCAATCCCTGGGCAGGCCGCGACCGTACCAATGAGCAGTTCTTC. Translating gives CASNPWAGRDRTNEQFF.

The CDR3 DNA reads TGTGCCAGCAGTCCGGGGGGACAGGGCTACGAGCAGTACTTC. Residues: CASSPGGQGYEQYF. The V gene is TRBV27, the J gene TRBJ2-7, with TRBD1 matching 9 bases. There are 14 residues in the CDR3. The germline V gene has CDR1 MNHEY and CDR2 SMNVEV (reference sequence). Losses at the gene ends were 5 bases for V and 3 bases for J; bases not matched to a gene: 5.

Notes on this clonotype: The junction differs from germline at one of its ends, possibly a read error. J is TRBJ2-1 and V is TRBV2; TRBD1 aligns across 12 bases. The germline CDR1 and CDR2 sequences are SNHLY and FYNNEI. CDR3 length: 14 residues. CDR3 DNA: TGTGCCAGCAGTAGTCCCGGGACAGGGGGCAACCCCCGATTC. Its translation: CASSSPGTGGNPRF.

Ten or more counts support this clonotype. The rearrangement links TRBV11-3 to TRBJ1-5, with D maybe TRBD1 (6 bases). Per germline, CDR1 SGHNT and CDR2 YENEEA. V lost 0 bases to trimming and J lost 2 bases, with 11 bases between them. The CDR3 is 16 residues long. This CDR3 is CASSLDQGLGNQPQHF. The CDR3 nucleotides are TGTGCCAGCAGCTTAGATCAGGGGCTGGGCAATCAGCCCCAGCATTTT.

Many counts were recorded for this clonotype. The V gene is TRBV10-2, the J gene TRBJ2-6; D is perhaps TRBD1 (6 bases). Germline V lookup: CDR1 WSHSY, CDR2 SAAADI. The ends were cut back, 6 bases at V and 0 bases at J, with 9 bases in the middle. The CDR3 length is 15 residues. The CDR3 DNA follows: TGCGCCAGCAGGGACAGCTACTCTGGGGCCAACGTCCTGACTTTC. Protein: CASRDSYSGANVLTF.

This sequence joins TRBV7-2 and TRBJ2-3, with 11 bases lining up with TRBD2. Germline CDR1 SGHTA, CDR2 FQGNSA. The CDR3 contains 16 residues. Trimming removed 5 bases from V and 2 bases from J; junction bases left unmatched: 6. CDR3 bases: TGTGCCAGCAGCCTTATGGGACTAGCGGTCACAGATACGCAGTATTTT. Translating it yields CASSLMGLAVTDTQYF.

The chain has TRBV12-3 or TRBV12-4 and TRBJ2-4; 7 nucleotides agree with TRBD1. There are 16 residues in the CDR3. Trimming took 5 bases from V and 0 from J; bases not matched to a gene: 7. CDR3 in DNA: TGTGCCAGCAGTCGGACAGGTCCTTTAGCCAAAAACATTCAGTACTTC. Translation: CASSRTGPLAKNIQYF.

This clonotype was seen a handful of times. The chain links TRBV6-2 or TRBV6-3 to TRBJ2-3; no clear D. Germline CDR1 and CDR2: MNHEY and SVGEGT. CDR3 size: 13 residues. Trimming took off 2 bases at V and 3 bases at J, with 6 bases between the two ends. CDR3 residues: CASSYLDTDTQYF. The CDR3, as DNA: TGTGCCAGCAGTTACCTGGATACAGATACGCAGTATTTT.

A word on this clonotype: The CDR3 does not close with the conserved phenylalanine or tryptophan, likely indicating a read error. The limits of the CDR3 on the DNA are not certain, so only TCRdb's listed CDR3 is given. The chain combines TRBV20-1 with TRBJ2-5; the D segment call TRBD1 is taken from the table without a DNA check. The germline gives CDR1 DFQATT, CDR2 SNEGSKA (reference sequence). The CDR3 adds up to 11 amino acids, both ends counted. CDR3 region: CSAGTGSLHLH.